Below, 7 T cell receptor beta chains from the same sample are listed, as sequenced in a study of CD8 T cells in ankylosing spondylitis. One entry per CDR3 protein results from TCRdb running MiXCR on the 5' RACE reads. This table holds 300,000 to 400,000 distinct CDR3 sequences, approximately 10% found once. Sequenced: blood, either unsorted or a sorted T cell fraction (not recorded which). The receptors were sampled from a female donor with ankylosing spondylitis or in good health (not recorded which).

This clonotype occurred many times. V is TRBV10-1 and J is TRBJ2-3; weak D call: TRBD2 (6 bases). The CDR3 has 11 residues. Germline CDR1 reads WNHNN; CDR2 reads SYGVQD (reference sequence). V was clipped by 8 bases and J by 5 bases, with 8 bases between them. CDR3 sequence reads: CASGAGDTQYF. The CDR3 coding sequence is TGCGCCAGCGGAGCGGGAGATACGCAGTATTTT.

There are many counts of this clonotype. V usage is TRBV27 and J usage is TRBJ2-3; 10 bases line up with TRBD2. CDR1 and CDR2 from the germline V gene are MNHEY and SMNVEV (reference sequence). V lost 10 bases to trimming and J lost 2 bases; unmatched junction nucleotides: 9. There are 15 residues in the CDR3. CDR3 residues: CATRPTSGITDTQYF. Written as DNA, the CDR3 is TGTGCCACCCGCCCCACTAGCGGGATCACAGATACGCAGTATTTT.

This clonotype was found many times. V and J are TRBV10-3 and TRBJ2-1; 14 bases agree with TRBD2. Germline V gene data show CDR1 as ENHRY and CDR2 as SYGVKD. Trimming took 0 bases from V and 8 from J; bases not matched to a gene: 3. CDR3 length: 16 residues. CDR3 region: CAISESGTSGGDEQFF. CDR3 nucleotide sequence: TGTGCCATCAGTGAGTCGGGGACTAGCGGGGGTGATGAGCAGTTCTTC.

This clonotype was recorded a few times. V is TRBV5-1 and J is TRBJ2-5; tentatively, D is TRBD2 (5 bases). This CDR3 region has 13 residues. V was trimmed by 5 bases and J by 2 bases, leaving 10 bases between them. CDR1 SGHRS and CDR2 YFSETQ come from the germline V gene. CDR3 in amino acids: CASREAQQETQYF. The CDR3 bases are TGCGCCAGCAGGGAGGCCCAACAAGAGACCCAGTACTTC.

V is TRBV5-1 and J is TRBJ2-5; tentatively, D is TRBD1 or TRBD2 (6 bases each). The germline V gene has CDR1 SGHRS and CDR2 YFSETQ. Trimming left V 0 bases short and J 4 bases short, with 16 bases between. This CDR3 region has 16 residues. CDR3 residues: CASSLDNPGGGETQYF. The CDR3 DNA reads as TGCGCCAGCAGCTTGGACAACCCCGGAGGGGGAGAGACCCAGTACTTC.

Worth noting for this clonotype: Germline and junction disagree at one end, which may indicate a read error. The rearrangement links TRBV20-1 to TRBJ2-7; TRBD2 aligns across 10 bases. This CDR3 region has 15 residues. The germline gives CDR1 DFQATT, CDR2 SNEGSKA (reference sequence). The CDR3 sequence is CCAQTSSGSTYEQYF. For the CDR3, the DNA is TGCTGTGCTCAAACCTCTAGCGGGAGTACTTACGAGCAGTACTTC.

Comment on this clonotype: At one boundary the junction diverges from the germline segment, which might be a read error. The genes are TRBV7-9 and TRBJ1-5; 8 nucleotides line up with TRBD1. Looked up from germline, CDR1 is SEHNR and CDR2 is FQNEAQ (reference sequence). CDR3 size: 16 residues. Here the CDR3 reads CASSLTPGTGDQPQHF. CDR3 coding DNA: TGTGCCAGCAGCTTAACCCCCGGGACAGGAGATCAACCCCAGCATTTC. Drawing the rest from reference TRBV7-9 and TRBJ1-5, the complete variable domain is DTGVSQNPRHKITKRGQNVTFRCDPISEHNRLYWYRQTLGQGPEFLTYFQNEAQLEKSRLLSDRFSAERPKGSFSTLEIQRTEQGDSAMYLCASSLTPGTGDQPQHFGDGTRLSIL.